Sequencing of this TCR beta chain was carried out in a study of blood T cell repertoires in COVID-19. Seattle's enrolled individuals joined amid active infection and were then monitored longitudinally. In the original analysis: Estimation of nucleated cell counts was performed using reference gene primer amplification. Using immunoSEQ multiplex PCR, the repertoire was profiled, and TCRdb retains in-frame clones only, with some absent. D and trimming were read from the DNA, whereas the V and J calls and clone size are those reported in that table. Here the sample spans around 84,000 clones, around 78% being singletons. Germline CDR1 is SQVTM and CDR2 is ANQGSEA. After removal of 2 bases from V and 5 bases from J, the junction contained 5 bases not matched to a gene. The CDR3 loop spans 14 amino acids.

The source material was peripheral blood. The sequence came from a man in his 60s with COVID-19, enrolled during active disease. The chain couples TRBV29-1 to TRBJ2-5; 10 bases are a match to TRBD2. This CDR3 reads CSVELAGAWETQYF. Here the CDR3 DNA reads TGCAGCGTTGAACTAGCGGGAGCGTGGGAGACCCAGTACTTC.